This T cell receptor (beta chain) was identified in a study of T cells in Graves' hyperthyroidism and ophthalmopathy. This clonotype was recorded many times. Its antigen remains unknown. Whole-study results and caveats: Progression to ophthalmopathy was predicted a median of 6.5 months early. Ophthalmopathy stood apart from stable hyperthyroidism in a 13 V-J model.

Losses at the gene ends were 6 bases for V and 4 bases for J; bases not matched to a gene: 8. There are 15 residues in the CDR3. The PBMCs were sourced from fresh peripheral blood (about 10 ml). Authors of the study amplified TCR beta CDR3 regions from RNA transcripts. The TCR CDR3 first-round RT-PCR relied on the HTBI primer set. Each CDR3 protein gets one entry after TCRdb re-called the multiplex PCR reads with MiXCR. The repertoire includes approximately 400,000 distinct CDR3 sequences, roughly 14% of them detected once, and more than 20% sits in the top ten. Input material: blood. This clonotype was obtained from a man between 25 and 39 years old with Graves' hyperthyroidism that later progressed to Graves' ophthalmopathy. The chain has TRBV12-3 or TRBV12-4 and TRBJ2-5; 10 bases are shared with TRBD2. The CDR3 sequence is CASSRSGGRGETQYF. The CDR3 DNA reads TGTGCCAGCAGCCGTAGCGGGGGGCGGGGAGAGACCCAGTACTTC.